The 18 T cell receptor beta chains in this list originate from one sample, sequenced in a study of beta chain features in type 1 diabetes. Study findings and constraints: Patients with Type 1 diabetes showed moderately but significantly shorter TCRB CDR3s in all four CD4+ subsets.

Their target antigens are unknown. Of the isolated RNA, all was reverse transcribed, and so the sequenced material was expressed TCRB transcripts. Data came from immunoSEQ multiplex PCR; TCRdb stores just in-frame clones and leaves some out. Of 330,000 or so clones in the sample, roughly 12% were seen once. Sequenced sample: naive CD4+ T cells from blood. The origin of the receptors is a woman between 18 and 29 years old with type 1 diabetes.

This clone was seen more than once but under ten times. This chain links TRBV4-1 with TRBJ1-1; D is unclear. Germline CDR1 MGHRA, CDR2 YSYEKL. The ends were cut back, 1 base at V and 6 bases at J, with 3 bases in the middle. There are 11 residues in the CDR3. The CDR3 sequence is CASSQAAEAFF. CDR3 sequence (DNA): TGCGCCAGCAGCCAAGCCGCTGAAGCTTTCTTT.

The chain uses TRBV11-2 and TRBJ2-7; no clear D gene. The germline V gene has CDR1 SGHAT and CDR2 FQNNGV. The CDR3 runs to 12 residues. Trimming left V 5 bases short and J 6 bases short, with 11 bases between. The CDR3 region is CASSASAPEQYF. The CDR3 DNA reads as TGTGCCAGCAGCGCGAGCGCCCCCGAGCAGTACTTC.

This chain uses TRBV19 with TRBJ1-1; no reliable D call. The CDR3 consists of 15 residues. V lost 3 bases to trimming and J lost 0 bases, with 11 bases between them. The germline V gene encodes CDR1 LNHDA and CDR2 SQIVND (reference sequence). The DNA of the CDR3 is TGTGCCAGTAGTATCAGGCCGCAAATGAACACTGAAGCTTTCTTT. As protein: CASSIRPQMNTEAFF.

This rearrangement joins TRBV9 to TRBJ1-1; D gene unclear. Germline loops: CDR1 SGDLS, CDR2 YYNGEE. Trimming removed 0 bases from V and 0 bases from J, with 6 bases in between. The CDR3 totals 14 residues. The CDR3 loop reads CASSVEAVNTEAFF. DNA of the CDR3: TGTGCCAGCAGCGTAGAAGCTGTGAACACTGAAGCTTTCTTT.

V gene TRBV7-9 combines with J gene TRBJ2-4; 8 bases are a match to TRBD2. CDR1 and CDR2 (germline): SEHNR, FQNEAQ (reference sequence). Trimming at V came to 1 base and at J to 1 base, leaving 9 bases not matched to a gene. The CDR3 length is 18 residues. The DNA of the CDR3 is TGTGCCAGCAGCTTAGAATGGGCAGCGGGGGAGGCCAAAAACATTCAGTACTTC. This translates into CASSLEWAAGEAKNIQYF.

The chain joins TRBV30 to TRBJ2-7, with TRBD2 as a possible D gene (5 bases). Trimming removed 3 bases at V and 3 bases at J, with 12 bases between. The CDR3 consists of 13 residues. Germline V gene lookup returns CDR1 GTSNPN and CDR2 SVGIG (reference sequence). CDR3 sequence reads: CAWRDSPGYEQYF. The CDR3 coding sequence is TGTGCCTGGAGGGACTCCCCGGGCTACGAGCAGTACTTC.

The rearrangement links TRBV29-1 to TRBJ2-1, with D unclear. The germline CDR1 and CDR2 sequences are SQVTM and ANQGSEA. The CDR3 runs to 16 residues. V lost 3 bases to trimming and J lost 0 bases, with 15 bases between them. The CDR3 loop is CSVDYARLSSYNEQFF. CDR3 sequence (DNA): TGCAGCGTTGATTACGCGAGGTTGAGCTCCTACAATGAGCAGTTCTTC.

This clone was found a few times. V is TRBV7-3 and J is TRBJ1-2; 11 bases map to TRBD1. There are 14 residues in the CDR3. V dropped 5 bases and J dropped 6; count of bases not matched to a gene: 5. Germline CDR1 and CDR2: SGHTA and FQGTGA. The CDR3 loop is CASSRSGQGDGYTF. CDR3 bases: TGTGCCAGCAGCCGGTCGGGACAGGGGGATGGCTACACCTTC.

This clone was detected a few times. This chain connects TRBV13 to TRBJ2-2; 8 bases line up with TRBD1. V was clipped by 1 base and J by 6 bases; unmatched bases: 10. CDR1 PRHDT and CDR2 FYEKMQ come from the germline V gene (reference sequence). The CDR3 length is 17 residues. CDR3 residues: CASSLAGGRGPSGELFF. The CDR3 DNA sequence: TGTGCCAGCAGCTTAGCAGGTGGCAGGGGGCCGTCCGGGGAGCTGTTTTTT.

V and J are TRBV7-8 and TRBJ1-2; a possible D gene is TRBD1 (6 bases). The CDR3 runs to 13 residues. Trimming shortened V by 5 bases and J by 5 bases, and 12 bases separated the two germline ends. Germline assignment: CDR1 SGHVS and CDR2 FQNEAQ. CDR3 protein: CASSVTGTYGYTF. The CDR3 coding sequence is TGTGCCAGCAGCGTGACAGGAACTTATGGCTACACCTTC.

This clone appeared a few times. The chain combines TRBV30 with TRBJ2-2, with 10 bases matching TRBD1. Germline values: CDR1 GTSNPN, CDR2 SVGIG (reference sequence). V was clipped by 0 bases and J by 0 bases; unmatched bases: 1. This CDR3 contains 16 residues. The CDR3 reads CAWSVGQGPNTGELFF. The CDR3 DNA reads TGTGCCTGGAGTGTGGGACAGGGGCCGAACACCGGGGAGCTGTTTTTT.

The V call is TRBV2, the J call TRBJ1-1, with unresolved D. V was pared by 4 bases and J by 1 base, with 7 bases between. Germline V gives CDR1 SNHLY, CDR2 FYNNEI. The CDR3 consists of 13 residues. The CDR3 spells CASSVGGNTEAFF. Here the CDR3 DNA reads TGTGCCAGCAGTGTGGGAGGGAACACTGAAGCTTTCTTT.

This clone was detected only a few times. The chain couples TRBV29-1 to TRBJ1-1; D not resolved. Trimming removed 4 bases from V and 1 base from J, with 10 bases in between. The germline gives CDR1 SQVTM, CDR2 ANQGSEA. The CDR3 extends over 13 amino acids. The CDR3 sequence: CSVVARPNTEAFF. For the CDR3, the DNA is TGCAGCGTTGTAGCCCGACCGAACACTGAAGCTTTCTTT.

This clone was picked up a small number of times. The CDR3 protein is CASSEDGYEQYF. The CDR3 nucleotides are TGTGCCAGCAGTGAAGACGGCTACGAGCAGTACTTC. V and J are TRBV2 and TRBJ2-7; D uncertain. Germline loops: CDR1 SNHLY, CDR2 FYNNEI. Trimming shortened V by 1 base and J by 3 bases, and 4 bases separated the two germline ends. This CDR3 spans 12 amino acids.

Here the CDR3 DNA reads TGTGCCAGTACAAAGGACAGGTCCTACAATGAGCAGTTCTTC. Its protein product is CASTKDRSYNEQFF. The rearrangement joins TRBV14 to TRBJ2-1; 7 positions match TRBD1. In germline, CDR1 is SGHDN, CDR2 FVKESK. V was clipped by 9 bases and J by 1 base; unmatched bases: 6. The CDR3 has 14 amino acids.

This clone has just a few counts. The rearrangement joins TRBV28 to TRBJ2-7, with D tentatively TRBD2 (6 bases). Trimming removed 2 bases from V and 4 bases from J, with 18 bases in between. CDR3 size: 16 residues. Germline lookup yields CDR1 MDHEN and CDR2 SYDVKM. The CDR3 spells CASSLPHGGAGYEQYF. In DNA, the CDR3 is TGTGCCAGCAGTTTACCACATGGCGGGGCGGGGTACGAGCAGTACTTC.

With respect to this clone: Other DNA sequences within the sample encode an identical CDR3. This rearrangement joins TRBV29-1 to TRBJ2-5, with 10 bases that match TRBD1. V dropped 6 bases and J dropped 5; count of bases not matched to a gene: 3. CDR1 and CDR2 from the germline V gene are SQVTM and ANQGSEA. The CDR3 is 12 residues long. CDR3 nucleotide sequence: TGCAGCGTCGACAGGGGGCGGGAGACCCAGTACTTC. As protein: CSVDRGRETQYF. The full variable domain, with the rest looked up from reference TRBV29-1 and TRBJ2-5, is SAVISQKPSRDICQRGTSLTIQCQVDSQVTMMFWYRQQPGQSLTLIATANQGSEATYESGFVIDKFPISRPNLTFSTLTVSNMSPEDSSIYLCSVDRGRETQYFGPGTRLLVL.

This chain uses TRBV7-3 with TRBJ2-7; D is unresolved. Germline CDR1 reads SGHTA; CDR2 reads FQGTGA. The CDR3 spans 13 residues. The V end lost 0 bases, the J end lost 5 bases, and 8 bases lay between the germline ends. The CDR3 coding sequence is TGTGCCAGCAGCTTAACGGGCGTAAACGAGCAGTACTTC. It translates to CASSLTGVNEQYF. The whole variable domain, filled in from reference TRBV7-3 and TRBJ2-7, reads GAGVSQTPSNKVTEKGKYVELRCDPISGHTALYWYRQSLGQGPEFLIYFQGTGAADDSGLPNDRFFAVRPEGSVSTLKIQRTERGDSAVYLCASSLTGVNEQYFGPGTRLTVT.